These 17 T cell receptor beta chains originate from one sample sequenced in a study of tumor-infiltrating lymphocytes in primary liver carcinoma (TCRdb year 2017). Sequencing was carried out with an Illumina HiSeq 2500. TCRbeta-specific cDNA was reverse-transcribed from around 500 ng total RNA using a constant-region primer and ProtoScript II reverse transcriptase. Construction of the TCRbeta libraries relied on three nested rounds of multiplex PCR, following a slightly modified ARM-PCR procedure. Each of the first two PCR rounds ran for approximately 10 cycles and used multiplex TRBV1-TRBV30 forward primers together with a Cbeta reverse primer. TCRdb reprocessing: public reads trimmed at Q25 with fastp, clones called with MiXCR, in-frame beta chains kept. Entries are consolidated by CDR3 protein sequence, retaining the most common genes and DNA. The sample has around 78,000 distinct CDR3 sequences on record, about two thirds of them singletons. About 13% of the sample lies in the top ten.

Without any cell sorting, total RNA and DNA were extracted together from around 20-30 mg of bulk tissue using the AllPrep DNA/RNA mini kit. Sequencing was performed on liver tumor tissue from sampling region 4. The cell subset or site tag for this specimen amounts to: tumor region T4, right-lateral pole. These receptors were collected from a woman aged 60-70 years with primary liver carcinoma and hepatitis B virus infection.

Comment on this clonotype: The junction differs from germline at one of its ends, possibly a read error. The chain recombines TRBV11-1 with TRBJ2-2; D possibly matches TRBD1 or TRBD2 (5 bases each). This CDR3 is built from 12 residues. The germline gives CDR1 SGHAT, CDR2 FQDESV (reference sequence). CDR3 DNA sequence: TGTACCAGCAGCGTACAGGTCGGGAAGCTGTTTTTT. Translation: CTSSVQVGKLFF. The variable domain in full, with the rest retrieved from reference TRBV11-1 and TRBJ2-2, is EAEVAQSPRYKITEKSQAVAFWCDPISGHATLYWYRQILGQGPELLVQFQDESVVDDSQLPKDRFSAERLKGVDSTLKIQPAELGDSAMYLCTSSVQVGKLFFGEGSRLTVL.

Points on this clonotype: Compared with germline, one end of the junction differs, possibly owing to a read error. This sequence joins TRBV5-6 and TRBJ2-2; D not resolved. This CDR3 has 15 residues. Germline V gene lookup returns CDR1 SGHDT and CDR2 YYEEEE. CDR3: CASSMFNSATWELFF. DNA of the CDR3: TGTGCCAGCAGCATGTTTAACAGCGCCACCTGGGAGCTGTTTTTT.

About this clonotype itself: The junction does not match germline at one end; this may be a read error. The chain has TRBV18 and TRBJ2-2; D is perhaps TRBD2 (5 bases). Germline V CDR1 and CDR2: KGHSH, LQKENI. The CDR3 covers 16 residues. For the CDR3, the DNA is TGTGCCAGCTCACCACCTAGCTGGGCGAACACCGGGAAGCTGTTTTTT. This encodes CASSPPSWANTGKLFF.

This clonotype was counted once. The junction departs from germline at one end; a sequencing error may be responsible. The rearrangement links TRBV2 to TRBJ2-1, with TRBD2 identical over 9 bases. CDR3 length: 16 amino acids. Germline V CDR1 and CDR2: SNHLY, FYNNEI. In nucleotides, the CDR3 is TGTGCCAGCAGTGAAGCTAGCGGGAGATCCTACAATGATCAGTTCTTC. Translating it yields CASSEASGRSYNDQFF.

CDR3 bases: TGTGCCAGTAGGATGCGACCGTGGGAGCCCCAGCATTTT. Translated, it gives CASRMRPWEPQHF. This chain connects TRBV19 to TRBJ1-5, with D hard to call. This CDR3 comprises 13 residues. V was clipped by 6 bases and J by 8 bases, with 14 bases between them. Germline V lookup: CDR1 LNHDA, CDR2 SQIVND (reference sequence).

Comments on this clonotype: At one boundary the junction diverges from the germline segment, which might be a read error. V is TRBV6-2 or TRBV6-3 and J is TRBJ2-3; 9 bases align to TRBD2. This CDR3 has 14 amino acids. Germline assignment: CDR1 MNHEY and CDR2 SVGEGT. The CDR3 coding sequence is TGTGACAGCAGTTCGACTAGCGGCTCTAGTACGCAGTATTTT. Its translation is CDSSSTSGSSTQYF.

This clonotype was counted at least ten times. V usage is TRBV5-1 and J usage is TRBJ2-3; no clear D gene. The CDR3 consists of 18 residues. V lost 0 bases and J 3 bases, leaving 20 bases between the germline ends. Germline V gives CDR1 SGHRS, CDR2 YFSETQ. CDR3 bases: TGCGCCAGCAGCTTGGATGGTCGCGGAGTTAGCCATACAGATACGCAGTATTTT. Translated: CASSLDGRGVSHTDTQYF.

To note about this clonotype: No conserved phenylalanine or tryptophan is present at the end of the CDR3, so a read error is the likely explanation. The CDR3 loop is CASSSTRELFY. CDR3 nucleotides: TGTGCCAGCAGCTCCACCAGGGAGCTGTTTTAT. The rearrangement uses TRBV7-9 and TRBJ2-2; D is uncertain. CDR1 and CDR2 (germline): SEHNR, FQNEAQ (reference sequence). The CDR3 runs 11 residues.

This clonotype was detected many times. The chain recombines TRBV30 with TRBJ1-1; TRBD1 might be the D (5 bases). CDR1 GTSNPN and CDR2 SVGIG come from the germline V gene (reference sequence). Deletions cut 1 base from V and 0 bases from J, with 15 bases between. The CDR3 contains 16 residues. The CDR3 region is CAWSASGAGMNTEAFF. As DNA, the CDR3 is TGTGCCTGGAGTGCGAGTGGGGCAGGTATGAACACTGAAGCTTTCTTT. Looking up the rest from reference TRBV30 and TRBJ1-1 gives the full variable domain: SQTIHQWPATLVQPVGSPLSLECTVEGTSNPNLYWYRQAAGRGLQLLFYSVGIGQISSEVPQNLSASRPQDRQFILSSKKLLLSDSGFYLCAWSASGAGMNTEAFFGQGTRLTVV.

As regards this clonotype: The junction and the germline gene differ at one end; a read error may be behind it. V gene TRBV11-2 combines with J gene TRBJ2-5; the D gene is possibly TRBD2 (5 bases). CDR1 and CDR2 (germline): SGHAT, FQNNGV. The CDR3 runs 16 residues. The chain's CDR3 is CACSLARVGNLETQYF. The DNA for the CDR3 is TGTGCCTGCAGCTTAGCGCGAGTGGGGAACCTAGAGACCCAATACTTC.

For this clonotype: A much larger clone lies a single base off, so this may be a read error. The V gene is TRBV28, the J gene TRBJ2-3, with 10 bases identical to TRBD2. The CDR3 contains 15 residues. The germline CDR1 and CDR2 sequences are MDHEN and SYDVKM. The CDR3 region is CANSIGLADTDTQYF. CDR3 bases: TGTGCCAACAGTATCGGACTAGCGGACACAGATACGCAGTATTTT.

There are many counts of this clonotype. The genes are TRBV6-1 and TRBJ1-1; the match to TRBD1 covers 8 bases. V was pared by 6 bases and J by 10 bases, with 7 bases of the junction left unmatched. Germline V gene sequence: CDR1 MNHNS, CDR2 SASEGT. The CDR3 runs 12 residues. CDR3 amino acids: CASRVLQGGAFF. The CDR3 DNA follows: TGTGCCAGCAGGGTACTACAGGGGGGAGCTTTCTTT.

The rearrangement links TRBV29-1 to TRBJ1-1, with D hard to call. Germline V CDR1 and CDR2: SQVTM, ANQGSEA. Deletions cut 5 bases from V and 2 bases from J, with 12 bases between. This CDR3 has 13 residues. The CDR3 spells CSVSKDFNTEAFF. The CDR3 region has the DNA TGCAGCGTTTCGAAGGACTTTAACACTGAAGCTTTCTTT.

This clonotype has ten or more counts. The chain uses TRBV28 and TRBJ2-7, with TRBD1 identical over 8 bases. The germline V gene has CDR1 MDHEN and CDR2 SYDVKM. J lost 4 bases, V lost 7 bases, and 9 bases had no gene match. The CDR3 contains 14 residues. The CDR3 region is CASTVQGAGYEQYF. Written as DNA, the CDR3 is TGTGCCAGCACGGTGCAGGGGGCGGGGTACGAGCAGTACTTC.

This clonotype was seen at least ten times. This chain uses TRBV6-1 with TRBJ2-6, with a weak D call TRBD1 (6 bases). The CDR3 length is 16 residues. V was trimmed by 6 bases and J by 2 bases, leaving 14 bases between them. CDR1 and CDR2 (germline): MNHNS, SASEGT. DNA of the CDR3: TGTGCCAGCAGGAGGACAGTCTACCCTGGGGCCAACGTCCTGACTTTC. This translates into CASRRTVYPGANVLTF.

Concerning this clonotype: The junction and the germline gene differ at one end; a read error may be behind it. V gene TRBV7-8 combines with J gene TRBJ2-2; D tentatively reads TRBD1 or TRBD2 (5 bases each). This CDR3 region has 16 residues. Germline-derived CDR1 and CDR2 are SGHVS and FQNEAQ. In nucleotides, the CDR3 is TGTCCCAGCAGACACATCACAGGTTGGGGCACCGGGGAGCTGTTGTTT. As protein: CPSRHITGWGTGELLF.

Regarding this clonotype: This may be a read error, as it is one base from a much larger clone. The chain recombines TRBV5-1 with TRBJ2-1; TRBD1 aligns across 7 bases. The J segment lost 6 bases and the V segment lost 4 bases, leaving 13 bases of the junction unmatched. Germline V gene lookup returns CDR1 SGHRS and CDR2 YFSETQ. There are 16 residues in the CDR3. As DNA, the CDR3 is TGCGCCAGCAGCGGGACAGAAGAGGGGCGCCTCAATGAGCAGTTCTTC. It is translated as CASSGTEEGRLNEQFF.